Here is one T cell receptor (beta chain) with its context. The sample is drawn from a study of technical replicates of blood from a handful of donors. The table came from immunoSEQ multiplex PCR; TCRdb's copy has only in-frame clones and leaves some out. In the table there are roughly 97,000 clones, 90% to 97% of which are singletons. The receptor comes from a human donor in good health. Sequencing used T cells isolated from PBMCs.

CDR3 amino acids: CASRPGGFNTEAFF. CDR3 DNA sequence: TGTGCCAGCAGGCCGGGAGGATTTAACACTGAAGCTTTCTTT. The chain carries TRBV6-5 and TRBJ1-1; D is unclear. There are 14 residues in the CDR3. The V gene lost 6 bases and the J gene lost 2 bases, with 13 bases spanning the gap. Germline values: CDR1 MNHEY, CDR2 SVGAGI.